The entry that follows covers one TCR beta chain sequence. There are 15 residues in the CDR3. V lost 5 bases, J lost 1 base, and 7 bases stayed unmatched. CDR1 and CDR2 from the germline V gene are SGHTA and FQGNSA. Each CDR3 protein is one row after TCRdb ran MiXCR on the reads. This sample has under 300,000 distinct CDR3 sequences; under 35% occur once, and the top ten carry 7% to 8%. This sample was taken from a study of kidney transplant recipient with SARS-CoV-2 infection. The specimen comprised a blood sample, sampled at baseline and between days 110 and 120 from a kidney transplant recipient. The chain uses TRBV7-2 and TRBJ1-1; 7 nucleotides agree with TRBD1. The sequence derives from a male patient in his thirties who had COVID-19 and was a kidney transplant recipient. The graft donor may have given rise to some T cells. CDR3 sequence (DNA): TGTGCCAGCAGCCGCTTACGACAGGGGAACACTGAAGCTTTCTTT. This sequence encodes CASSRLRQGNTEAFF.